The clone carrying this T cell receptor (beta chain) showed up just a few times. Its antigen is undetermined. V lost 0 bases and J 14 bases, leaving 14 bases between the germline ends. CDR3 size: 13 residues. CDR1 and CDR2 (germline): SEHNR, FQNEAQ (reference sequence). The sample belongs to a study of T cells in Graves' hyperthyroidism and ophthalmopathy. Broader study findings: In blood, most of the thyroid clonotypes expanded above 0.001 were also present.

Template material for amplifying TCR beta CDR3 regions consisted of RNA transcripts. TCR CDR3 regions were first amplified by RT-PCR with HTBI primers. TCRdb redid the calling of the multiplex PCR reads with MiXCR, one entry per CDR3 protein. Of 490,000 or so distinct CDR3 sequences listed, 20% were seen once; the top ten hold 45% to 50%. The chain combines TRBV7-9 with TRBJ2-1; TRBD1 might be the D (6 bases). The origin of this receptor is a man aged 35 to 55 with Graves' ophthalmopathy. Sequences were obtained from blood. The CDR3, as DNA: TGTGCCAGCAGCTTAGCGTGGGCAGGGGTCGAGTTCTTC. It is translated as CASSLAWAGVEFF.